A single sample is the source of the 21 T cell receptor beta chains below, sequenced in a study of blood T cell repertoires in COVID-19. Only in-frame clones appear in the TCRdb table, and some are missing; sequencing was by immunoSEQ multiplex PCR. The table records roughly 340,000 clones, 80% to 90% of them present only once. Material for sequencing was PBMCs or T cells enriched from blood (not recorded which). These receptors originate from a man younger than 30 who had recovered from COVID-19.

V gene TRBV7-8 combines with J gene TRBJ2-7, with D possibly TRBD1 on 5 matching bases. V lost 3 bases to trimming and J lost 1 base, with 7 bases between them. In germline, CDR1 is SGHVS, CDR2 FQNEAQ. CDR3 length equals 13 residues. The CDR3 DNA sequence: TGTGCCAGCAGCTTGGGGCCGTCCTACGAGCAGTACTTC. Amino acid sequence: CASSLGPSYEQYF.

The chain joins TRBV5-4 to TRBJ2-7, with 11 bases matching TRBD2. Unmatched junction bases numbered 12, after V lost 3 bases and J lost 4 bases. Germline-derived CDR1 and CDR2 are SGHNT and YYREEE (reference sequence). This CDR3 has 17 amino acids. The CDR3 is CASSSMGRTSGYYEQYF. The CDR3 DNA follows: TGTGCCAGCAGCTCGATGGGGAGGACTAGCGGGTATTACGAGCAGTACTTC.

This chain's CDR3 is CASTREGYGYTF. The CDR3 DNA sequence: TGTGCCAGTACACGGGAAGGCTATGGCTACACCTTC. V is TRBV19 and J is TRBJ1-2; D not resolved. The ends were cut back, 7 bases at V and 4 bases at J, with 10 bases in the middle. CDR1 and CDR2 from the germline V gene are LNHDA and SQIVND (reference sequence). This CDR3 is built from 12 residues.

This clone was observed once. The CDR3: CASRRIYGYTF. DNA of the CDR3: TGTGCCAGCAGGCGAATCTATGGCTACACCTTC. The V call is TRBV12-3 or TRBV12-4, the J call TRBJ1-2; no clear D. The CDR3 is 11 residues long. The V end lost 6 bases, the J end lost 4 bases, and 6 bases lay between the germline ends.

About this clone itself: A read error is likely, as this CDR3 ends without the conserved phenylalanine or tryptophan. The limits of the CDR3 on the DNA are not certain, so only TCRdb's listed CDR3 is given. The chain recombines TRBV28 with TRBJ2-7; TRBD2, the D gene given by the table, was not confirmed from the DNA. Ends included, the CDR3 has 12 residues. The germline CDR1 and CDR2 sequences are MDHEN and SYDVKM. This CDR3 is CASSTGLAGGPL.

This clone appeared once. The rearrangement uses TRBV5-6 and TRBJ1-6, with 8 positions matching TRBD1. The CDR3 has 14 amino acids. Per germline, CDR1 SGHDT and CDR2 YYEEEE. Trimming cost V 4 bases and J 10 bases; bases outside gene matches: 7. CDR3: CASSPRGPGSPLHF. The CDR3 bases are TGTGCCAGCAGCCCCAGGGGGCCGGGCTCACCCCTCCACTTT.

This clone appeared once. The chain has TRBV7-9 and TRBJ1-5; D not certain. V was pared by 4 bases and J by 0 bases, with 10 bases between. Germline V gives CDR1 SEHNR, CDR2 FQNEAQ (reference sequence). The CDR3 is 15 residues long. CDR3 amino acids: CASSSSSYSNQPQHF. The DNA for the CDR3 is TGTGCCAGCAGCTCCTCTTCCTATAGCAATCAGCCCCAGCATTTT.

The chain carries TRBV29-1 and TRBJ2-1; 13 nucleotides match TRBD2. V was pared by 7 bases and J by 3 bases, with 15 bases of the junction left unmatched. CDR1 is SQVTM, CDR2 ANQGSEA, per germline. The CDR3 runs to 18 residues. The CDR3 protein is CSAQTGPRTSGSYNEQFF. The CDR3 nucleotides read TGCAGCGCCCAAACAGGGCCGCGGACTAGCGGGAGCTACAATGAGCAGTTCTTC.

This chain uses TRBV6-5 with TRBJ2-7; 7 bases match TRBD2. The CDR3 runs 14 residues. Germline-derived CDR1 and CDR2 are MNHEY and SVGAGI. J gave up 0 bases and V 4 bases, and 3 bases lay outside the gene matches. Written as DNA, the CDR3 is TGTGCCAGCAGTTTTAAGCGGGACTCCTACGAGCAGTACTTC. Its protein product is CASSFKRDSYEQYF.

The chain links TRBV11-2 to TRBJ1-1, with D possibly being TRBD1 (5 bases). V lost 6 bases, J lost 0 bases, and 14 bases lay in between. The CDR3 covers 15 residues. Germline-derived CDR1 and CDR2 are SGHAT and FQNNGV. This CDR3 reads CASRPGVGLNTEAFF. CDR3 coding DNA: TGTGCCAGCAGGCCGGGGGTTGGGTTGAACACTGAAGCTTTCTTT.

The rearrangement links TRBV5-4 to TRBJ1-2; TRBD1 aligns across 8 bases. The CDR3 is 13 amino acids. Germline loops: CDR1 SGHNT, CDR2 YYREEE (reference sequence). J was trimmed by 6 bases and V by 0 bases; bases with no gene match: 1. Here the CDR3 reads CASSLAGGNGYTF. The CDR3 coding sequence is TGTGCCAGCAGCTTGGCAGGGGGCAATGGCTACACCTTC.

The chain is built from TRBV28 and TRBJ1-1, with D unresolved. The length of the CDR3 is 16 residues. Germline V gives CDR1 MDHEN, CDR2 SYDVKM. V was clipped by 5 bases and J by 4 bases, with 20 bases between them. CDR3 in DNA: TGTGCCAGCAGTCTCGGCCCAGGACTACCAATCACTGAAGCTTTCTTT. This translates into CASSLGPGLPITEAFF.

CDR3 coding DNA: TGCGCCAGCAGTAATCGGGGCTCTGGAAACACCATATATTTT. It is translated as CASSNRGSGNTIYF. The chain is built from TRBV10-2 and TRBJ1-3; D is uncertain. V was shortened by 5 bases and J by 0 bases, with 8 bases between the two germline ends. Germline-derived CDR1 and CDR2 are WSHSY and SAAADI. CDR3 length equals 14 residues.

The genes are TRBV19 and TRBJ2-5, with a weak D call TRBD2 (6 bases). The CDR3 loop spans 15 amino acids. V gave up 5 bases and J gave up 0 bases, with 13 bases separating them. Germline V CDR1 and CDR2: LNHDA, SQIVND (reference sequence). The chain's CDR3 is CASSVTGGDQETQYF. The CDR3 DNA reads as TGTGCCAGTAGTGTCACCGGGGGAGACCAAGAGACCCAGTACTTC.

As concerns this clone: Distinct nucleotide sequences in the sample also encode this CDR3. V usage is TRBV7-9 and J usage is TRBJ1-1; TRBD1 is a possible D gene (5 bases). V gave up 1 base and J gave up 2 bases, with 8 bases separating them. CDR1 is SEHNR, CDR2 FQNEAQ, per germline (reference sequence). There are 14 residues in the CDR3. CDR3 amino acids: CASSLGQGNTEAFF. The CDR3 DNA sequence: TGTGCCAGCAGCTTAGGGCAGGGCAACACTGAAGCTTTCTTT.

The chain couples TRBV30 to TRBJ1-5; unclear D gene. The CDR3 loop spans 16 amino acids. Deletions cut 2 bases from V and 0 bases from J, with 14 bases between. Looked up from germline, CDR1 is GTSNPN and CDR2 is SVGIG (reference sequence). The chain's CDR3 is CAWSRAGGRSNQPQHF. CDR3 coding DNA: TGTGCCTGGAGTCGGGCAGGAGGACGTAGCAATCAGCCCCAGCATTTT. Based on the CDR3 plus reference TRBV30 and TRBJ1-5, the full variable domain is SQTIHQWPATLVQPVGSPLSLECTVEGTSNPNLYWYRQAAGRGLQLLFYSVGIGQISSEVPQNLSASRPQDRQFILSSKKLLLSDSGFYLCAWSRAGGRSNQPQHFGDGTRLSIL.

The rearrangement joins TRBV7-9 to TRBJ2-3; 7 bases fit TRBD2. With V trimmed by 5 bases and J by 10 bases, 15 bases remained unmatched. The length of the CDR3 is 15 residues. Per germline, CDR1 SEHNR and CDR2 FQNEAQ (reference sequence). This CDR3 is CASSPEPPAGLPQYF. CDR3 sequence (DNA): TGTGCCAGCAGCCCAGAACCCCCAGCGGGACTTCCGCAGTATTTT.

V gene TRBV7-9 combines with J gene TRBJ1-2; 7 bases are a match to TRBD1. The length of the CDR3 is 14 residues. Losses at the gene ends were 3 bases for V and 2 bases for J; bases not matched to a gene: 3. CDR1 SEHNR and CDR2 FQNEAQ come from the germline V gene (reference sequence). The CDR3: CASSFQTGNYGYTF. The DNA for the CDR3 is TGTGCCAGCAGCTTTCAGACAGGGAACTATGGCTACACCTTC.

The chain carries TRBV25-1 and TRBJ2-6; no clear D gene. Germline assignment: CDR1 MGHDK and CDR2 SYGVNS. V shed 6 bases and J shed 2 bases, with 8 bases lying between them. CDR3 size: 14 residues. CDR3 DNA sequence: TGTGCCAGCAGCCCTCCGGCTGGGGCCAACGTCCTGACTTTC. Translated, it gives CASSPPAGANVLTF.

The gene calls are TRBV9 and TRBJ1-1, with TRBD1 matching over 8 bases. Germline CDR1 reads SGDLS; CDR2 reads YYNGEE. This CDR3 comprises 13 residues. Trimming took 3 bases from V and 10 from J; bases not matched to a gene: 8. The DNA for the CDR3 is TGTGCCAGCAGCGGCGACAGGGGTGACTTAGCTTTCTTT. It yields the protein CASSGDRGDLAFF.

This clone was observed once. This chain joins TRBV15 and TRBJ2-7; D may be TRBD2 (7 bases). V was cut by 1 base and J by 5 bases, with 15 bases left in between. CDR1 and CDR2 (germline): LNHNV, YYDKDF (reference sequence). CDR3 length: 15 amino acids. The CDR3 loop is CATSRAGGARDEQYF. The CDR3 DNA reads TGTGCCACCAGCAGAGCTGGGGGGGCACGGGACGAGCAGTACTTC.